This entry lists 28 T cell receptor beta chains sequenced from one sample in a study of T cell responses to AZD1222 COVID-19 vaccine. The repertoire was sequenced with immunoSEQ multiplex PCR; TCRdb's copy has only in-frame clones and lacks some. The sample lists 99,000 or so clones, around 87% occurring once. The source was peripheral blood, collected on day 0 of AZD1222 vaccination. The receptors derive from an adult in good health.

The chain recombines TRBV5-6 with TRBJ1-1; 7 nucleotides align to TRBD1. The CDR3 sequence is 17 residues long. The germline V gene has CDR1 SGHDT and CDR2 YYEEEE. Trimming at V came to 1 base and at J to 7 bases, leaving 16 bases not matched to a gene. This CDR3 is CASSLITGPGGFGEAFF. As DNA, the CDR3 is TGTGCCAGCAGCTTGATAACCGGCCCAGGGGGTTTCGGTGAAGCTTTCTTT. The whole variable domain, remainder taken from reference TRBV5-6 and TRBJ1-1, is DAGVTQSPTHLIKTRGQQVTLRCSPKSGHDTVSWYQQALGQGPQFIFQYYEEEERQRGNFPDRFSGHQFPNYSSELNVNALLLGDSALYLCASSLITGPGGFGEAFFGQGTRLTVV.

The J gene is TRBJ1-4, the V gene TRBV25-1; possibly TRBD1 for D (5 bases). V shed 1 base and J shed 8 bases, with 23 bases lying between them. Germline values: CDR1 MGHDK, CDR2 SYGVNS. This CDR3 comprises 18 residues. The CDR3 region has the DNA TGTGCCAGCAGTGAATTCTTTGGACTTAATTCCGGGGGAGAAAAACTGTTTTTT. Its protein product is CASSEFFGLNSGGEKLFF.

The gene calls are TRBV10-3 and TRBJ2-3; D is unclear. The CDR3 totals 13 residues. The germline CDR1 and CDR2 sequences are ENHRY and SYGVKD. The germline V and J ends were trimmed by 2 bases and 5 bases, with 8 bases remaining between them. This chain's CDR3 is CAISEGMGDTQYF. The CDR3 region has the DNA TGTGCCATCAGTGAGGGTATGGGAGATACGCAGTATTTT.

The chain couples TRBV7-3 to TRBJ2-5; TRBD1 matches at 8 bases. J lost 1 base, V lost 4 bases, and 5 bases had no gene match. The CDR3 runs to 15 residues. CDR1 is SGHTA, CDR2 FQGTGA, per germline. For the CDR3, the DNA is TGTGCCAGCAGCTCGGCAGGGGGCTTCCAAGAGACCCAGTACTTC. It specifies CASSSAGGFQETQYF.

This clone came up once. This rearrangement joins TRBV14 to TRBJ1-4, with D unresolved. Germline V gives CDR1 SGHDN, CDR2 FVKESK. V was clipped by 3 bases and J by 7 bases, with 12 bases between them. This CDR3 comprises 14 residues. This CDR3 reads CASSQTTVGEKLFF. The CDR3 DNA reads TGTGCCAGCAGCCAGACTACAGTAGGTGAAAAACTGTTTTTT.

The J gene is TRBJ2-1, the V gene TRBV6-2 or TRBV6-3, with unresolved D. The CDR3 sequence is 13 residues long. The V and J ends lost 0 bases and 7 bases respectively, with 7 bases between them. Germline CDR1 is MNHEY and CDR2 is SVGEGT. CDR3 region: CASSYSNINEQFF. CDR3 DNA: TGTGCCAGCAGTTACTCGAACATAAATGAGCAGTTCTTC.

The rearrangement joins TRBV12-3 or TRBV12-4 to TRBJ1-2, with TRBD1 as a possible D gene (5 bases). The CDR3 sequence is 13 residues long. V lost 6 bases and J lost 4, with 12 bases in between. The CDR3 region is CASSLGVFYGYTF. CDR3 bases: TGTGCCAGCAGCCTAGGGGTGTTCTATGGCTACACCTTC.

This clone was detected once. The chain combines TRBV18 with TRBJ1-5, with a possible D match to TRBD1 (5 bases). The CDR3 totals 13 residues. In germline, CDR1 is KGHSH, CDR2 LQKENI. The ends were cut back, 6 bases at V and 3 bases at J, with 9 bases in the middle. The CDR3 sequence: CASSGGVNQPQHF. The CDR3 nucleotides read TGTGCCAGCTCGGGAGGGGTCAATCAGCCCCAGCATTTT.

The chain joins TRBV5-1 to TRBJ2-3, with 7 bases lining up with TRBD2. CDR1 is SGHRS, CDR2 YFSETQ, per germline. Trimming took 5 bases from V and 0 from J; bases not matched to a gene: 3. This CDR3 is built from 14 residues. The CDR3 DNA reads TGCGCCAGCAGTCTAGCGGAAAGCACAGATACGCAGTATTTT. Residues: CASSLAESTDTQYF.

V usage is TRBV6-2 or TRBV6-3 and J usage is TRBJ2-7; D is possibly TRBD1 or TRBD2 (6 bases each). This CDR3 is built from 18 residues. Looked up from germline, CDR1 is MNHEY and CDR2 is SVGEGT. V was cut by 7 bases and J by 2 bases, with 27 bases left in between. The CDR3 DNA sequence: TGTGCCAGCACCCCTGGGCCCCGGGGGCGGGACCCCACCTACGAGCAGTACTTC. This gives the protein CASTPGPRGRDPTYEQYF.

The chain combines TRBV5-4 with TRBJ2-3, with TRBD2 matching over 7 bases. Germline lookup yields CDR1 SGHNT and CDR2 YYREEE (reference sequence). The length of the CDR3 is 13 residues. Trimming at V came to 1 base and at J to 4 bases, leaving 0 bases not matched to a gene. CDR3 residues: CASSLTSADTQYF. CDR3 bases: TGTGCCAGCAGCTTGACTAGCGCAGATACGCAGTATTTT.

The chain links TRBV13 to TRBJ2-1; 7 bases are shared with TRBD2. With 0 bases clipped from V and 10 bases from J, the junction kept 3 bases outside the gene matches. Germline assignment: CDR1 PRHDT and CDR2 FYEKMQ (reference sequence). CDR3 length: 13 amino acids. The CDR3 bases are TGTGCCAGCAGCTTAGGCATGCGGGGGGAGCAGTTCTTC. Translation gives CASSLGMRGEQFF.

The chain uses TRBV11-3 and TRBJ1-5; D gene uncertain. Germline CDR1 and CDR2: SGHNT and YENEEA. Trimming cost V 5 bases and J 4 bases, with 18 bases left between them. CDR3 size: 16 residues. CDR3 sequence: CASSPPRLVSNQPQHF. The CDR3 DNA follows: TGTGCCAGCAGCCCACCCCGCCTGGTTTCTAATCAGCCCCAGCATTTT.

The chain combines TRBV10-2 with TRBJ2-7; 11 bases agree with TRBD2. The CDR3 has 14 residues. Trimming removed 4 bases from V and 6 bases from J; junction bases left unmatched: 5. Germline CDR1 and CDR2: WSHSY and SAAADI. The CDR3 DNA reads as TGCGCCAGCAGTGGATTAGCGGGAGGGGCCGAGCAGTACTTC. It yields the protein CASSGLAGGAEQYF.

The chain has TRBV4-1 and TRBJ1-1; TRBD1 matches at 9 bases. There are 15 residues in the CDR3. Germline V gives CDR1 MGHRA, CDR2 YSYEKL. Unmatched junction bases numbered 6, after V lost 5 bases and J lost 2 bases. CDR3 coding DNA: TGCGCCAGCAGCGCACCGGGACAGGGAAACACTGAAGCTTTCTTT. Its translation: CASSAPGQGNTEAFF.

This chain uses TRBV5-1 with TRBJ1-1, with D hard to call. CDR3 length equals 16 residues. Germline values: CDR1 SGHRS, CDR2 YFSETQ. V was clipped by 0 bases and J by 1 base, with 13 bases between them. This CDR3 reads CASSLGYQNTNTEAFF. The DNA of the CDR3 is TGCGCCAGCAGCTTGGGGTATCAGAATACGAACACTGAAGCTTTCTTT.

Here the CDR3 DNA reads TGTGCCAGCAGCTCGCCGCGTTCGAACGAGCAGTACTTC. Residues: CASSSPRSNEQYF. The rearrangement uses TRBV5-4 and TRBJ2-7; D gene ambiguous. The germline V gene has CDR1 SGHNT and CDR2 YYREEE (reference sequence). Trimming shortened V by 3 bases and J by 5 bases, and 12 bases separated the two germline ends. CDR3 length: 13 amino acids.

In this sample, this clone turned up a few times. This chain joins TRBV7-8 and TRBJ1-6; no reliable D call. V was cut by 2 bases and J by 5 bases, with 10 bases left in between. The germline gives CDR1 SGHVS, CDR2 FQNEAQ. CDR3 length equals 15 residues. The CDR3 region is CASSLSRTDNSPLHF. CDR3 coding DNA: TGTGCCAGCAGCTTAAGTCGGACCGATAATTCACCCCTCCACTTT.

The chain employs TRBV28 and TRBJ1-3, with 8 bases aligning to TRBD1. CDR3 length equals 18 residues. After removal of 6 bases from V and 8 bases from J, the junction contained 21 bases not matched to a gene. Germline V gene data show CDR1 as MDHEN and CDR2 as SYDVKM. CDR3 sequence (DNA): TGTGCCAGCAGCCCGAGCCCCCTACCGCAGGGGGCGGCGGACACCATATATTTT. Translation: CASSPSPLPQGAADTIYF.

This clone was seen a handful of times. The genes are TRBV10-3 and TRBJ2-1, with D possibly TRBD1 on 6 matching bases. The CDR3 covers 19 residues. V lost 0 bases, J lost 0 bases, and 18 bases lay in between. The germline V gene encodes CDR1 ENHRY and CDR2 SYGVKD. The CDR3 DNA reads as TGTGCCATCAGTGAGTCGTCCAGGGGCCGCCGGAGCTCCTACAATGAGCAGTTCTTC. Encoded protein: CAISESSRGRRSSYNEQFF.

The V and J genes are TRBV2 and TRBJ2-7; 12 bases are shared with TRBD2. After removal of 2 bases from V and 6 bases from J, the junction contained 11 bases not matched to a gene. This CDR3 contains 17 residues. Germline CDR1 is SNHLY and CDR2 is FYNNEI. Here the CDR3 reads CASSEHPRLAGVGEQYF. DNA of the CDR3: TGTGCCAGCAGTGAACACCCTAGACTAGCGGGGGTGGGCGAGCAGTACTTC.

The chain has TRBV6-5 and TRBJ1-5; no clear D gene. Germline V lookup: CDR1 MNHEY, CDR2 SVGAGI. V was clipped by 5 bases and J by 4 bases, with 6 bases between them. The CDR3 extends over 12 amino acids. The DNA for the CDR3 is TGTGCCAGCAGTCCGTTAAATCAGCCCCAGCATTTT. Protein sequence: CASSPLNQPQHF.

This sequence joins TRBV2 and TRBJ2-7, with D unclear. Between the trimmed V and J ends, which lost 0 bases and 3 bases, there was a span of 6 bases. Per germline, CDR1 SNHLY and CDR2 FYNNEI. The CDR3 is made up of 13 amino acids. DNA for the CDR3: TGTGCCAGCAGTGAAGCGGGGTTCTACGAGCAGTACTTC. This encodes CASSEAGFYEQYF.

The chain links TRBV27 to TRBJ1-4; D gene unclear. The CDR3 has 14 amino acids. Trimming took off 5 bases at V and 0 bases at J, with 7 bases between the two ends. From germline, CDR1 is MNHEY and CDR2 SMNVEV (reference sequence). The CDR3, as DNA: TGTGCCAGCAGTCGGCTCTCAACTAATGAAAAACTGTTTTTT. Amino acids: CASSRLSTNEKLFF.

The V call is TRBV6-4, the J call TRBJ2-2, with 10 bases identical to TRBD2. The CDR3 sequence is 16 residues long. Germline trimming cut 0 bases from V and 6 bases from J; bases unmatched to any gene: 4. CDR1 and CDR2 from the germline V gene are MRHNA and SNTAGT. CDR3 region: CASSDSLLAGAGELFF. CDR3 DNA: TGTGCCAGCAGTGACTCGTTGCTAGCGGGAGCCGGGGAGCTGTTTTTT.

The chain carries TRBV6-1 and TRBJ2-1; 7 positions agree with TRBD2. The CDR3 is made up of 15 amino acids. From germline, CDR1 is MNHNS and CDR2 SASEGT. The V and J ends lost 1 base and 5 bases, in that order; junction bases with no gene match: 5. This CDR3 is CASSEGTSGHNEQFF. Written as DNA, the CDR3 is TGTGCCAGCAGTGAAGGGACTAGTGGACACAATGAGCAGTTCTTC.

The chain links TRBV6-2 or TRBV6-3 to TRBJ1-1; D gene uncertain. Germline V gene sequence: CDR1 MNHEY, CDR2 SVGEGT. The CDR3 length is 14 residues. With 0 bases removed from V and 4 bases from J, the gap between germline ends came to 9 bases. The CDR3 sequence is CASSYSTGSTEAFF. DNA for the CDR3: TGTGCCAGCAGTTACTCGACGGGGTCCACTGAAGCTTTCTTT.

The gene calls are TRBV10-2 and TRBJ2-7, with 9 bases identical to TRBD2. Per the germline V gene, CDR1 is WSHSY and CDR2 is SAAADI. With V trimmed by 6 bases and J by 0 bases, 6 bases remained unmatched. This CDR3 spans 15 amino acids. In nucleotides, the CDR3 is TGCGCCAGCAGCCCAATAGCGGGGGACTCCTACGAGCAGTACTTC. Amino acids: CASSPIAGDSYEQYF.